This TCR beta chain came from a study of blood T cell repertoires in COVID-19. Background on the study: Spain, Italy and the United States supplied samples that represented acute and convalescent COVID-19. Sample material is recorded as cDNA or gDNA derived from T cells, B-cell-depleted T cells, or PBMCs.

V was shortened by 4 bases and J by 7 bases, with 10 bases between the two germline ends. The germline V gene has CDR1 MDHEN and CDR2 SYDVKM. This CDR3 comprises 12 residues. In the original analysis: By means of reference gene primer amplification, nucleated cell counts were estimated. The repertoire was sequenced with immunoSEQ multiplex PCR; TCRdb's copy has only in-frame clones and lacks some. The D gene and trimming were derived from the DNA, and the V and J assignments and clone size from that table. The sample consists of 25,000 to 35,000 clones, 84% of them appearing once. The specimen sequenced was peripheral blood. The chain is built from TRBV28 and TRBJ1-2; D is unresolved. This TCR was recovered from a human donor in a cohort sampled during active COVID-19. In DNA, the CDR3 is TGTGCCAGCAGTTCCCTAGTGTTTGGCTACACCTTC. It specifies CASSSLVFGYTF.